The rows below give T cell receptor beta chains drawn from one sample of a study of blood T cells in healthy people across ages. MiXCR, applied by TCRdb to the 5' RACE reads, yields one record per CDR3 protein. Seen here are about 1.6 million distinct CDR3 sequences, approximately 32% observed once, and the top ten hold about 11%. Sequenced input: blood. These receptors were obtained from a young woman in good health. Each CDR3 is given with its conserved first and last residue. Each record gives: J gene, D gene, clone size, V gene, CDR3 protein, CDR3 DNA. D genes are given only for firm matches. Size values are once, few and many counts, or a class for expanded clones, and some rows have none.

>TRBJ2-3|TRBD2|.|TRBV5-1
CAGSRGLAGPPDTQYF
TGCGCCGGCAGCCGGGGACTAGCGGGGCCCCCAGATACGCAGTATTTT
>TRBJ2-7|TRBD2|.|TRBV15
CATSRDRGDGREQYF
TGTGCCACCAGTAGAGATCGGGGGGACGGACGGGAGCAGTACTTC
>TRBJ1-1|TRBD1|.|TRBV15
CATSREGTGANTEAFF
TGTGCCACCAGCAGAGAAGGGACAGGGGCTAACACTGAAGCTTTCTTT
>TRBJ1-2|TRBD1|.|TRBV7-9
CASSGRLTGANYGYTF
TGTGCCAGCAGCGGACGTCTGACAGGGGCAAACTATGGCTACACCTTC
>TRBJ1-2|.|once|TRBV7-2
CASSSNKGYTF
TGTGCCAGCAGCTCAAACAAGGGCTACACCTTC
>TRBJ1-2|TRBD1|.|TRBV7-9
CTSSWTGDEYGYTF
TGTACCAGCAGCTGGACAGGGGACGAGTATGGCTACACCTTC
>TRBJ2-1|TRBD2|.|TRBV3-1
CASSPNAGGNEQFF
TGTGCCAGCAGCCCGAACGCGGGGGGCAATGAGCAGTTCTTC
>TRBJ1-1|.|.|TRBV10-3
CAISEFHGSSTEAFF
TGTGCCATCAGTGAGTTTCATGGTAGTAGCACTGAAGCTTTCTTT
>TRBJ1-4|TRBD1|once|TRBV7-9
CASSSDRVGTNEKLFF
TGTGCCAGCAGCTCGGACAGGGTAGGGACTAATGAAAAACTGTTTTTT
>TRBJ1-5|.|.|TRBV4-1
CASSQVERGNLPQHF
TGCGCCAGCAGCCAAGTGGAGAGGGGCAATCTGCCCCAGCATTTT
>TRBJ2-2|.|.|TRBV12-3/TRBV12-4
CASSPFESGELFF
TGTGCCAGCAGTCCCTTTGAGTCCGGGGAGCTGTTTTTT
>TRBJ2-1|.|few|TRBV11-2
CASSPRDGPYNEQFF
TGTGCCAGCAGCCCCAGGGATGGGCCCTACAATGAGCAGTTCTTC
>TRBJ1-2|TRBD1|.|TRBV29-1
CSVPGQGSRNYGHTF
TGCAGCGTTCCGGGACAGGGGAGTAGGAACTATGGCCACACCTTC
>TRBJ2-2|TRBD2|once|TRBV9
CASQPELARFTGELFF
TGTGCCAGCCAACCGGAACTAGCGAGGTTCACCGGGGAGCTGTTTTTT
>TRBJ2-3|.|many|TRBV5-5
CASSSRDDRVADTQYF
TGTGCCAGCAGCTCGCGGGACGACAGGGTAGCAGATACGCAGTATTTT
>TRBJ2-5|TRBD2|few|TRBV7-2
CASSQVWRASGGQQAQETQYF
TGTGCCAGCAGCCAAGTTTGGAGGGCTAGCGGGGGGCAGCAAGCTCAAGAGACCCAGTACTTC
>TRBJ1-5|.|.|TRBV20-1
CSGKRGGGQPQHF
TGCAGTGGGAAACGGGGGGGAGGTCAGCCCCAGCATTTT
>TRBJ2-1|TRBD1|.|TRBV7-9
CASAYGTGGGNEQFF
TGTGCCAGCGCCTACGGGACAGGGGGTGGGAATGAGCAGTTCTTC
>TRBJ2-1|.|.|TRBV28
CASSFEDTSSNEQFF
TGTGCCAGCAGTTTCGAGGACACGTCCTCCAATGAGCAGTTCTTC
>TRBJ2-5|TRBD1|.|TRBV20-1
CSAPKGTGGLVETQYF
TGCAGTGCTCCGAAGGGGACAGGGGGCCTGGTGGAGACCCAGTACTTC
>TRBJ2-7|TRBD1|.|TRBV6-5
CASRRGGWWEQYF
TGTGCCAGCAGGAGAGGGGGCTGGTGGGAGCAGTACTTC
>TRBJ1-5|TRBD1|.|TRBV27
CASRGQGDGPQHF
TGTGCCAGCAGAGGGCAGGGGGATGGGCCCCAGCATTTT
>TRBJ2-5|TRBD2|.|TRBV5-1
CASSPEGRGETQYF
TGCGCCAGCAGCCCCGAAGGGAGGGGAGAGACCCAGTACTTC
>TRBJ2-3|.|few|TRBV4-1
CAGSLQKSTDTQYF
TGCGCCGGCAGCCTACAGAAGTCCACAGATACGCAGTATTTT
>TRBJ1-1|.|.|TRBV27
CASSFPGRLEAFF
TGTGCCAGCAGTTTCCCCGGAAGGCTTGAAGCTTTCTTT
>TRBJ2-7|.|few|TRBV7-2
CASSLALGASSYEQYF
TGTGCCAGCAGCTTAGCGCTGGGCGCAAGCTCCTACGAGCAGTACTTC
>TRBJ1-1|TRBD1|.|TRBV5-6
CASGYTGVNTEAFF
TGTGCCAGCGGATACACAGGGGTAAACACTGAAGCTTTCTTT
>TRBJ2-1|.|.|TRBV29-1
CSVGGPRNHNEQFF
TGCAGCGTTGGGGGGCCCAGGAATCACAATGAGCAGTTCTTC
>TRBJ2-5|.|few|TRBV4-1
CASSQRRDMGETQYF
TGCGCCAGCAGCCAACGGCGGGATATGGGAGAGACCCAGTACTTC
>TRBJ2-3|TRBD2|.|TRBV20-1
CSARDWGGRTGDTQYF
TGCAGTGCTAGAGATTGGGGCGGGAGAACGGGAGATACGCAGTATTTT
>TRBJ2-3|TRBD1|.|TRBV6-5
CASSLTGTGPDTQYF
TGTGCCAGCAGCCTAACCGGGACAGGTCCTGATACGCAGTATTTT
>TRBJ1-1|.|.|TRBV9
CASSVDGARNTEAFF
TGTGCCAGCAGCGTAGATGGGGCAAGGAACACTGAAGCTTTCTTT
>TRBJ2-3|.|.|TRBV28
CASQTLRRIDTQYF
TGTGCCAGCCAGACCCTCAGAAGGATAGATACGCAGTATTTT
>TRBJ2-5|.|.|TRBV20-1
CSAREPQGRNQETQYF
TGCAGTGCCCGAGAACCACAGGGCCGGAATCAAGAGACCCAGTACTTC
>TRBJ2-5|.|.|TRBV28
CATLTGETQYF
TGTGCCACCCTCACAGGAGAGACCCAGTACTTC
>TRBJ1-5|.|.|TRBV27
CASGSGAYNQPQHF
TGTGCCAGCGGGTCAGGGGCTTACAATCAGCCCCAGCATTTT
>TRBJ2-3|.|.|TRBV5-1
CASRPSALSTDTQYF
TGCGCCAGTAGACCTAGCGCATTAAGCACAGATACGCAGTATTTT
>TRBJ2-3|.|.|TRBV12-3/TRBV12-4
CASREWGGTDTQYF
TGTGCCTCACGCGAATGGGGGGGCACAGATACGCAGTATTTT
>TRBJ2-5|.|few|TRBV5-1
CASSSYTGVGETQYF
TGCGCCAGCAGCTCCTACACCGGGGTTGGGGAGACCCAGTACTTC
>TRBJ2-4|TRBD1|.|TRBV7-2
CASSPDRVIAKNIQYF
TGTGCCAGCAGCCCAGACAGGGTAATAGCCAAAAACATTCAGTACTTC
>TRBJ2-1|.|few|TRBV7-3
CASSARFNEQFF
TGTGCCAGCAGCGCCAGATTTAATGAGCAGTTCTTC
>TRBJ2-1|TRBD2|few|TRBV27
CASSPGGALYNEQFF
TGTGCCAGCAGTCCGGGGGGGGCGCTTTACAATGAGCAGTTCTTC
>TRBJ2-7|.|few|TRBV20-1
CSASPGVGYEQYF
TGCAGTGCTAGCCCGGGAGTCGGATACGAGCAGTACTTC
>TRBJ2-7|.|few|TRBV15
CATSRQGYEQYF
TGTGCCACCAGCAGACAGGGCTACGAGCAGTACTTC
>TRBJ1-2|.|.|TRBV5-1
CASSFVKGSQNYGYTF
TGCGCCAGCAGCTTCGTAAAGGGGTCACAAAACTATGGCTACACCTTC
>TRBJ2-5|.|.|TRBV3-1
CASSHLSSWRLETQYF
TGTGCCAGCAGCCATCTCAGTTCATGGCGTTTAGAGACCCAGTACTTC
>TRBJ2-3|TRBD1|.|TRBV6-1
CASSAGTVNTDTQYF
TGTGCCAGCAGCGCCGGGACAGTAAACACAGATACGCAGTATTTT
>TRBJ2-7|TRBD2|few|TRBV27
CASKLSTIAGAYEQYF
TGTGCCAGCAAACTTAGCACCATTGCGGGGGCCTACGAGCAGTACTTC
>TRBJ2-1|.|.|TRBV24-1
CATSGMADSYNEQFF
TGTGCCACCAGTGGTATGGCGGATTCCTACAATGAGCAGTTCTTC
>TRBJ2-6|TRBD2|few|TRBV9
CASRSSGPDSGANVLTF
TGTGCCAGCAGATCTAGCGGGCCTGACTCTGGGGCCAACGTCCTGACTTTC
>TRBJ2-3|.|.|TRBV28
CASSLYASADTQYF
TGTGCCAGCAGTTTATATGCTAGCGCAGATACGCAGTATTTT
>TRBJ2-3|.|few|TRBV9
CASNGGSGPTSTDTQYF
TGTGCCAGCAATGGGGGCAGCGGGCCTACCTCTACAGATACGCAGTATTTT
>TRBJ2-1|TRBD1|.|TRBV6-5
CASRETGVVSIEQFF
TGTGCCAGCAGGGAGACAGGGGTGGTTTCCATTGAGCAGTTCTTC
>TRBJ2-5|TRBD2|.|TRBV7-8
CASSLDSVTSGFRETQYF
TGTGCCAGCAGCTTAGACTCTGTAACTAGCGGGTTCCGGGAGACCCAGTACTTC
>TRBJ2-1|TRBD2|few|TRBV6-1
CASSPAGRGGLAGVEQFF
TGTGCCAGCAGCCCCGCTGGCAGGGGTGGACTAGCGGGAGTTGAGCAGTTCTTC